These T cell receptor beta chains were read from a single sample in a study of blood T cell repertoires in COVID-19. Here immunoSEQ multiplex PCR was the method, and the copy in TCRdb shows in-frame clones only, minus some. Among 110,000 to 150,000 clones listed, 84% were seen once. Specimen: peripheral blood. Every receptor here comes from a man between 60 and 70 years old with active or convalescent COVID-19. CDR3s include the opening cysteine and the closing phenylalanine or tryptophan. A D gene is named only where the DNA matches it firmly. Not all rows give a size; the values are once, few, many and, for expanded clones, a class.

D gene	clone size	CDR3 length	V gene	J gene	CDR3 DNA	CDR3 protein
TRBD1	-	17	TRBV25-1	TRBJ1-2	TGTGCCAGCAGACAAACCCAGTCGACAGGGTTCGACTATGGCTACACCTTC	CASRQTQSTGFDYGYTF
TRBD1	-	16	TRBV11-3	TRBJ1-1	TGTGCCAGCAGCTTAGACGGACAGGGGTCGAACACTGAAGCTTTCTTT	CASSLDGQGSNTEAFF
-	-	14	TRBV6-5	TRBJ2-3	TGTGCCAGCAGTTGGGCCGGGGACACAGATACGCAGTATTTT	CASSWAGDTDTQYF
TRBD1	-	15	TRBV18	TRBJ2-1	TGTGCCAGCTCACTCCGGGACAGGGGGAGGGATGAGCAGTTCTTC	CASSLRDRGRDEQFF
-	-	14	TRBV6-1	TRBJ2-3	TGTGCCAGCAGTGAATTTCTAGACACAGATACGCAGTATTTT	CASSEFLDTDTQYF
-	once	15	TRBV6-5	TRBJ1-5	TGTGCCAGCAGGATTGACAGGCGACCGTATCAGCCCCAGCATTTT	CASRIDRRPYQPQHF
TRBD1	-	14	TRBV11-2	TRBJ1-1	TGTGCCAGCAGCTCGACAGGGAAGGGGACTGAAGCTTTCTTT	CASSSTGKGTEAFF
-	-	14	TRBV28	TRBJ2-3	TGTGCCAGCAGTATCAACGGGATCACAGATACGCAGTATTTT	CASSINGITDTQYF
-	-	15	TRBV7-2	TRBJ1-6	TGTGCCAGCAGCTTAGTCAGGGCACAGAATTCACCCCTCCACTTT	CASSLVRAQNSPLHF
-	few	14	TRBV11-2	TRBJ1-1	TGTGCCAGCAGCTCGCAGGGAGGGAGCACTGAAGCTTTCTTT	CASSSQGGSTEAFF
TRBD1	-	15	TRBV19	TRBJ1-5	TGTGCCAGTAGTATGGGGACAGGGTCCAATCAGCCCCAGCATTTT	CASSMGTGSNQPQHF
-	-	15	TRBV6-5	TRBJ2-1	TGTGCCAGCAGAGGGGCGGGGCCCCGATACAATGAGCAGTTCTTC	CASRGAGPRYNEQFF
TRBD2	-	14	TRBV27	TRBJ2-7	TGTGCCAGCAGTACCCGGGGAGCGGGGTACGAGCAGTACTTC	CASSTRGAGYEQYF
-	-	12	TRBV28	TRBJ1-3	TGTGCCAGCAGTTTTCGTGGAAACACCATATATTTT	CASSFRGNTIYF
-	-	17	TRBV7-2	TRBJ2-3	TGTGCCAGCAGCTTAGTCATCGGGGGGCTGAAGGCAGATACGCAGTATTTT	CASSLVIGGLKADTQYF
-	-	15	TRBV11-3	TRBJ1-2	TGTGCCAGCAGCTTAGATTTCGTATCCTCGGGTGGCTACACCTTC	CASSLDFVSSGGYTF
TRBD1	-	14	TRBV30	TRBJ1-1	TGTGCCTGGAGGGGACACAGGGGGAGTACTGAAGCTTTCTTT	CAWRGHRGSTEAFF
TRBD1	-	15	TRBV7-2	TRBJ1-2	TGTGCCAGCAGCGCCGACAGGGGGCTGCTGAGTGGCTACACCTTC	CASSADRGLLSGYTF
TRBD2	-	16	TRBV6-5	TRBJ2-3	TGTGCCAGCAGTTTAGGACTAGCGGGAGGGCCAGATACGCAGTATTTT	CASSLGLAGGPDTQYF
TRBD1	few	15	TRBV19	TRBJ2-7	TGTGCCAGTAGTATGACTTGGGACAGTACCTACGAGCAGTACTTC	CASSMTWDSTYEQYF
TRBD1	-	13	TRBV29-1	TRBJ1-5	TGCAGCGTTACGACAGGGGGCGGACAGCCCCAGCATTTT	CSVTTGGGQPQHF
-	once	15	TRBV30	TRBJ2-4	TGTGCCTGGCAACCGGGACACTTAGCCAAAAACATTCAGTACTTC	CAWQPGHLAKNIQYF
-	-	13	TRBV5-8	TRBJ1-5	TGTGCCAGCAGCTATGAGTTTCATCAGCCCCAGCATTTT	CASSYEFHQPQHF
-	-	16	TRBV19	TRBJ1-5	TGTGCCAGTAGAGACTTAGGGGGGGGTAGCAATCAGCCCCAGCATTTT	CASRDLGGGSNQPQHF
TRBD1	-	15	TRBV9	TRBJ1-5	TGTGCCAGCAGCGTGGGACAGGGGGCTAATCAGCCCCAGCATTTT	CASSVGQGANQPQHF
-	-	15	TRBV27	TRBJ1-5	TGTGCCAGCAGGTCAAGCCCTTATAGCAATCAGCCCCAGCATTTT	CASRSSPYSNQPQHF
-	-	16	TRBV4-3	TRBJ1-1	TGCGCCAGCAGCCAAGATCCCAGGGCTGGGAACACTGAAGCTTTCTTT	CASSQDPRAGNTEAFF
TRBD1	-	15	TRBV7-2	TRBJ1-1	TGTGCCAGCAGCTTCCGGGACAGGGGGAGGACTGAAGCTTTCTTT	CASSFRDRGRTEAFF
-	-	11	TRBV12-3/TRBV12-4	TRBJ1-2	TGTGCCAGCAGCAACAGGGTTGGCTACACCTTC	CASSNRVGYTF
TRBD2	-	14	TRBV23-1	TRBJ2-7	TGCGCCAGCACCGGGAGGGGGGCGCATGACGAGCAGTACTTC	CASTGRGAHDEQYF
-	-	12	TRBV29-1	TRBJ2-3	TGCAGCGTCCTCCCTAGCACAGATACGCAGTATTTT	CSVLPSTDTQYF
-	-	16	TRBV14	TRBJ1-6	TGTGCCAGCAGCAAAACCGGACAGTCTCATAATTCACCCCTCCACTTT	CASSKTGQSHNSPLHF
-	-	13	TRBV5-1	TRBJ2-2	TGCGCCAGCAATAACGGGAACACCGGGGAGCTGTTTTTT	CASNNGNTGELFF
-	few	15	TRBV5-1	TRBJ1-4	TGCGCCAGCAGCTTGGCCGCAGGGATTGATGAAAAACTGTTTTTT	CASSLAAGIDEKLFF
-	many	14	TRBV27	TRBJ1-6	TGTGCCAGCAGTTTTCACCAGGGCCCGTCACCCCTCCACTTT	CASSFHQGPSPLHF
-	-	17	TRBV19	TRBJ1-1	TGTGCCAGTAGTATGGGCAGGGTGAGGCGGGGGAACACTGAAGCTTTCTTT	CASSMGRVRRGNTEAFF
-	-	13	TRBV7-2	TRBJ1-3	TGTGCCAGCAGCTTATCTTCGCGAGACACCATATATTTT	CASSLSSRDTIYF
-	-	18	TRBV15	TRBJ1-6	TGTGCCACCAGCAGAGATATACAAAAAAGCTCCTATAATTCACCCCTCCACTTT	CATSRDIQKSSYNSPLHF
TRBD1	-	14	TRBV7-2	TRBJ1-2	TGTGCCAGCAGCTCGTCCGGACAGGTCTATGGCTACACCTTC	CASSSSGQVYGYTF
TRBD2	few	17	TRBV19	TRBJ2-5	TGTGCCAGTAGTACAGCGACTAGCGGGAAGAGGGTAGAGACCCAGTACTTC	CASSTATSGKRVETQYF
TRBD1	-	14	TRBV6-5	TRBJ2-5	TGTGCCAGCAGTTACGGGACAGCGCAAGAGACCCAGTACTTC	CASSYGTAQETQYF
TRBD2	-	16	TRBV4-3	TRBJ2-3	TGCGCCAGCAGCCAAGCTCCTAGCGGGAGTTCAGATACGCAGTATTTT	CASSQAPSGSSDTQYF
TRBD1	-	16	TRBV4-3	TRBJ1-1	TGCGCCAGCAGCCAAGATCGGGACAGCATGAACACTGAAGCTTTCTTT	CASSQDRDSMNTEAFF
-	-	15	TRBV15	TRBJ1-4	TGTGCCACCAGCAGAGAGGGGGGGGTTAATGAAAAACTGTTTTTT	CATSREGGVNEKLFF
-	-	13	TRBV4-3	TRBJ1-2	TGCGCCAGCAGCCAAAAGAGGAACTATGGCTACACCTTC	CASSQKRNYGYTF
-	-	12	TRBV20-1	TRBJ1-3	TGCAGTGCTAGTTTCACTGGAAACACCATATATTTT	CSASFTGNTIYF
-	-	14	TRBV2	TRBJ1-5	TGTGCCAGCAGTGAAGGGAGGGGCCCGCTGCCCCAGCATTTT	CASSEGRGPLPQHF
TRBD1	few	19	TRBV11-3	TRBJ1-3	TGTGCCAGCAGCGTCAATCGGTGGGGACAGGGGAAAACTGGAAACACCATATATTTT	CASSVNRWGQGKTGNTIYF
TRBD1	-	15	TRBV6-5	TRBJ1-1	TGTGCCAGCAGTTACTCGACAGGGGTGAGGTCTGAAGCTTTCTTT	CASSYSTGVRSEAFF
TRBD1	once	15	TRBV5-4	TRBJ1-2	TGTGCCAGCACGCGAGTAGGGGGGACAGGGGCTGGCTACACCTTC	CASTRVGGTGAGYTF
TRBD2	-	15	TRBV10-3	TRBJ2-1	TGTGCCACCGTCCGGGGGGGAATTTCGTACAATGAGCAGTTCTTC	CATVRGGISYNEQFF
-	-	14	TRBV11-2	TRBJ1-5	TGTGCCAGCAGCTTCGACAGAGGAAATCAGCCCCAGCATTTT	CASSFDRGNQPQHF
TRBD2	-	16	TRBV7-2	TRBJ2-1	TGTGCCAGCAGCTGGACTAGCGGGGGTGTTGGCAATGAGCAGTTCTTC	CASSWTSGGVGNEQFF
-	-	15	TRBV5-1	TRBJ2-3	TGCGCCAGCAGTTGGGAGGGGGGCCCGGGAGATACGCAGTATTTT	CASSWEGGPGDTQYF
-	-	17	TRBV7-9	TRBJ1-6	TGTGCCAGCAGTAACCCGGGGGGGCTCTCCTATAATTCACCCCTCCACTTT	CASSNPGGLSYNSPLHF